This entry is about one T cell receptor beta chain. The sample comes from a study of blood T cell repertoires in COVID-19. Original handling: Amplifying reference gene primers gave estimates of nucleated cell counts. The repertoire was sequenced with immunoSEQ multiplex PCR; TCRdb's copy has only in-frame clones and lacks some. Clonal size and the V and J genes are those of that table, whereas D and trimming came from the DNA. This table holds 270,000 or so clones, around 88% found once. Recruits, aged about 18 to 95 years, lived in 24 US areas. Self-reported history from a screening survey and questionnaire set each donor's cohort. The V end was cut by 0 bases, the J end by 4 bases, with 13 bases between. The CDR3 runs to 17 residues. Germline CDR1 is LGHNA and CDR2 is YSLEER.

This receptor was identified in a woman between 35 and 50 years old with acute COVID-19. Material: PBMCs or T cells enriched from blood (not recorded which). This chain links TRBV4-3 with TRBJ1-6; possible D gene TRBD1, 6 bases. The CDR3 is CASSQEDRTLYNSPLHF. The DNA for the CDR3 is TGCGCCAGCAGCCAAGAAGACAGGACCCTATATAATTCACCCCTCCACTTT.